The rows below give T cell receptor beta chains drawn from one sample of a study of T cell repertoires in ileal Crohn's disease. Generated by immunoSEQ multiplex PCR, the TCRdb table keeps only in-frame clones and is missing some. This table holds tens of thousands of clones, roughly 81% found once. The specimen was ileal tissue. These receptors all come from an adult with Crohn's disease. Both conserved end residues are part of each CDR3. Each record gives: J gene, V gene, clone size, D gene, CDR3 protein, CDR3 DNA. D genes are given only for firm matches. Size values are once, few and many counts, or a class for expanded clones, and some rows have none.

j_gene: TRBJ2-1
v_gene: TRBV10-3
abundance: .
d_gene: TRBD2
CDR3aa: CAISDFSGGAEQFF
CDR3nt: TGTGCCATCAGTGATTTTAGCGGGGGGGCTGAGCAGTTCTTC

j_gene: TRBJ1-4
v_gene: TRBV5-1
abundance: once
d_gene: .
CDR3aa: CASSKQGLQNEKLFF
CDR3nt: TGCGCCAGCAGCAAGCAGGGGCTTCAAAATGAAAAACTGTTTTTT

j_gene: TRBJ2-7
v_gene: TRBV6-5
abundance: .
d_gene: TRBD2
CDR3aa: CASSWIAGVYEQYF
CDR3nt: TGTGCCAGCAGTTGGATAGCGGGGGTTTACGAGCAGTACTTC

j_gene: TRBJ2-3
v_gene: TRBV5-1
abundance: .
d_gene: .
CDR3aa: CASSPMRWNTQYF
CDR3nt: TGCGCCAGCAGCCCGATGAGGTGGAATACGCAGTATTTT

j_gene: TRBJ2-7
v_gene: TRBV6-1
abundance: once
d_gene: TRBD1
CDR3aa: CASGVWGTGTYEQYF
CDR3nt: TGTGCCAGCGGAGTGTGGGGGACAGGGACGTACGAGCAGTACTTC

j_gene: TRBJ2-3
v_gene: TRBV4-3
abundance: .
d_gene: TRBD1
CDR3aa: CASSSGTGKYTQYF
CDR3nt: TGCGCCAGCAGCTCCGGGACAGGGAAATATACGCAGTATTTT

j_gene: TRBJ1-1
v_gene: TRBV7-2
abundance: once
d_gene: .
CDR3aa: CASSLGRQAYEAFF
CDR3nt: TGTGCCAGCAGCTTAGGACGACAGGCGTATGAAGCTTTCTTT

j_gene: TRBJ2-5
v_gene: TRBV5-4
abundance: .
d_gene: .
CDR3aa: CASSLPTEQETQYF
CDR3nt: TGTGCCAGCAGCTTACCGACGGAGCAAGAGACCCAGTACTTC

j_gene: TRBJ1-3
v_gene: TRBV9
abundance: .
d_gene: TRBD1
CDR3aa: CASTRLAGGIGNTIYF
CDR3nt: TGTGCCAGCACTAGGTTGGCAGGGGGCATTGGAAACACCATATATTTT

j_gene: TRBJ2-2
v_gene: TRBV18
abundance: .
d_gene: .
CDR3aa: CASSPMGQPTNTGELFF
CDR3nt: TGTGCCAGCTCACCAATGGGCCAGCCTACTAACACCGGGGAGCTGTTTTTT

j_gene: TRBJ2-7
v_gene: TRBV10-2
abundance: .
d_gene: TRBD1
CDR3aa: CASWDRGYEQYF
CDR3nt: TGCGCCAGCTGGGACAGAGGCTACGAGCAGTACTTC

j_gene: TRBJ1-3
v_gene: TRBV5-1
abundance: .
d_gene: .
CDR3aa: CASSLGPGNPIYF
CDR3nt: TGCGCCAGCAGCCTGGGACCGGGAAACCCCATATATTTT

j_gene: TRBJ1-4
v_gene: TRBV5-4
abundance: .
d_gene: .
CDR3aa: CASSLGGEKLFF
CDR3nt: TGTGCCAGCAGCTTGGGAGGTGAAAAACTGTTTTTT

j_gene: TRBJ1-5
v_gene: TRBV30
abundance: .
d_gene: TRBD1
CDR3aa: CAWSRGGLGNQPQHF
CDR3nt: TGTGCCTGGAGTCGAGGGGGCTTGGGCAATCAGCCCCAGCATTTT

j_gene: TRBJ1-4
v_gene: TRBV2
abundance: .
d_gene: TRBD1
CDR3aa: CASSGSSGTDEKLFF
CDR3nt: TGTGCCAGCAGTGGGTCGTCCGGGACAGATGAAAAACTGTTTTTT

j_gene: TRBJ2-2
v_gene: TRBV6-1
abundance: .
d_gene: TRBD1
CDR3aa: CASSWQGARTGELFF
CDR3nt: TGTGCCAGCAGTTGGCAGGGGGCGCGCACCGGGGAGCTGTTTTTT

j_gene: TRBJ1-3
v_gene: TRBV30
abundance: .
d_gene: .
CDR3aa: CAWQLRSGNTIYF
CDR3nt: TGTGCCTGGCAGTTGAGGTCTGGAAACACCATATATTTT

j_gene: TRBJ1-5
v_gene: TRBV9
abundance: .
d_gene: .
CDR3aa: CASSVGALGNQPQHF
CDR3nt: TGTGCCAGCAGCGTAGGCGCCCTTGGCAATCAGCCCCAGCATTTT

j_gene: TRBJ2-1
v_gene: TRBV7-3
abundance: once
d_gene: TRBD2
CDR3aa: CASSLGLAGGLGYNEQFF
CDR3nt: TGTGCCAGCAGCTTGGGACTAGCGGGGGGGCTTGGTTACAATGAGCAGTTCTTC

j_gene: TRBJ2-2
v_gene: TRBV11-2
abundance: .
d_gene: TRBD1
CDR3aa: CASSFRQGGTGELFF
CDR3nt: TGTGCCAGCAGCTTCCGACAGGGGGGGACCGGGGAGCTGTTTTTT

j_gene: TRBJ1-1
v_gene: TRBV11-1
abundance: .
d_gene: .
CDR3aa: CASSLGWGLDTEAFF
CDR3nt: TGTGCCAGCAGCTTAGGGTGGGGCCTGGACACTGAAGCTTTCTTT

j_gene: TRBJ2-2
v_gene: TRBV2
abundance: .
d_gene: .
CDR3aa: CASSYRQAGELFF
CDR3nt: TGTGCCAGCAGTTACAGGCAGGCCGGGGAGCTGTTTTTT

j_gene: TRBJ2-2
v_gene: TRBV18
abundance: .
d_gene: .
CDR3aa: CASSPWRVDGELFF
CDR3nt: TGTGCCAGCTCACCATGGAGGGTGGACGGGGAGCTGTTTTTT

j_gene: TRBJ1-5
v_gene: TRBV5-8
abundance: .
d_gene: .
CDR3aa: CASSLMGPGQPQHF
CDR3nt: TGTGCCAGCAGCTTGATGGGGCCTGGTCAGCCCCAGCATTTT

j_gene: TRBJ1-5
v_gene: TRBV7-9
abundance: few
d_gene: .
CDR3aa: CASSLSGGFNQPQHF
CDR3nt: TGTGCCAGCAGCTTATCGGGGGGTTTCAATCAGCCCCAGCATTTT

j_gene: TRBJ1-1
v_gene: TRBV25-1
abundance: .
d_gene: .
CDR3aa: CASSEHGTFF
CDR3nt: TGTGCCAGCAGTGAACACGGGACTTTCTTT

j_gene: TRBJ1-1
v_gene: TRBV5-1
abundance: .
d_gene: TRBD1
CDR3aa: CASSLGTGDTEAFF
CDR3nt: TGCGCCAGCAGCTTGGGGACAGGGGACACTGAAGCTTTCTTT

j_gene: TRBJ2-5
v_gene: TRBV7-2
abundance: .
d_gene: .
CDR3aa: CASSLGGGPQETQYF
CDR3nt: TGTGCCAGCAGCTTAGGCGGGGGCCCACAAGAGACCCAGTACTTC

j_gene: TRBJ1-2
v_gene: TRBV4-1
abundance: .
d_gene: .
CDR3aa: CASSQDLREHHYGYTF
CDR3nt: TGCGCCAGCAGCCAAGATTTGCGGGAACACCACTATGGCTACACCTTC

j_gene: TRBJ2-1
v_gene: TRBV9
abundance: .
d_gene: TRBD2
CDR3aa: CASSVVGGGTYNEQFF
CDR3nt: TGTGCCAGCAGCGTAGTCGGGGGGGGAACCTACAATGAGCAGTTCTTC

j_gene: TRBJ2-2
v_gene: TRBV21-1
abundance: medium-sized
d_gene: .
CDR3aa: CASSKRQGADYTGELFF
CDR3nt: TGTGCCAGCAGCAAGAGACAGGGGGCAGATTACACCGGGGAGCTGTTTTTT

j_gene: TRBJ1-5
v_gene: TRBV11-3
abundance: .
d_gene: .
CDR3aa: CASSLDGPYSNQPQHF
CDR3nt: TGTGCCAGCAGCTTAGATGGGCCATATAGCAATCAGCCCCAGCATTTT

j_gene: TRBJ2-1
v_gene: TRBV6-1
abundance: .
d_gene: .
CDR3aa: CASSGPGSRGGLRDEQFF
CDR3nt: TGTGCCAGCAGTGGCCCGGGTTCTCGCGGGGGCCTTAGAGATGAGCAGTTCTTC

j_gene: TRBJ2-7
v_gene: TRBV29-1
abundance: .
d_gene: TRBD1
CDR3aa: CSVKTGTGDYEQYF
CDR3nt: TGCAGCGTGAAGACCGGGACAGGGGACTACGAGCAGTACTTC

j_gene: TRBJ1-5
v_gene: TRBV6-5
abundance: few
d_gene: .
CDR3aa: CASSRGGASDQPQHF
CDR3nt: TGTGCCAGCAGTCGCGGGGGGGCAAGCGATCAGCCCCAGCATTTT

j_gene: TRBJ1-1
v_gene: TRBV20-1
abundance: .
d_gene: .
CDR3aa: CSAPNGGAFF
CDR3nt: TGCAGTGCTCCTAATGGGGGGGCTTTCTTT

j_gene: TRBJ1-1
v_gene: TRBV27
abundance: once
d_gene: .
CDR3aa: CASSSRTAEAFF
CDR3nt: TGTGCCAGCAGTTCCCGGACAGCCGAAGCTTTCTTT

j_gene: TRBJ2-3
v_gene: TRBV7-9
abundance: .
d_gene: .
CDR3aa: CASSPSTDTQYF
CDR3nt: TGTGCCAGCAGCCCAAGCACAGATACGCAGTATTTT

j_gene: TRBJ1-1
v_gene: TRBV19
abundance: .
d_gene: .
CDR3aa: CASSRDMAEAFF
CDR3nt: TGTGCCAGTAGCAGGGACATGGCCGAAGCTTTCTTT

j_gene: TRBJ2-7
v_gene: TRBV5-6
abundance: once
d_gene: .
CDR3aa: CASSLTSVEQYF
CDR3nt: TGTGCCAGCAGCTTGACCAGCGTCGAGCAGTACTTC